Listed below are T cell receptor beta chains from one sample, sequenced in a study of OX40 agonist ivuxolimab in advanced cancers. Data came from immunoSEQ multiplex PCR; TCRdb stores just in-frame clones and leaves some out. The profile shows tens of thousands of clones, roughly 84% of them singletons. Sequenced material: CD4+ or CD8+ T cells sorted from blood, taken in a trial of the OX40 agonist ivuxolimab. The receptors shown here come from an adult with an advanced solid tumor such as melanoma, head and neck, liver or kidney cancer. Both conserved end residues are part of each CDR3. The order of the fields is V gene, CDR3 protein.

TRBV7-6	CASSLAGRSNQPQHF
TRBV7-9	CASYRQGGIGTQYF
TRBV7-2	CASSRDRDTQYF
TRBV5-4	CASSLTGTTDTQYF
TRBV7-9	CASSLLAGVYEQYF
TRBV27	CASGASGSTDTQYF
TRBV5-4	CASSSRDRGYEQYF
TRBV5-1	CASSYAGTGLTAKNIQYF
TRBV15	CASSWENTEAFF
TRBV6-7	CASSYQTGLAGGYQETQYF
TRBV7-2	CASSFRSPTEGNQPQHF
TRBV4-3	CASSQTNTGELFF
TRBV6-1	CASSVRGGVREAFF
TRBV6-5	CASRARGRRNEQYF
TRBV21-1	CAGRDRRTNEKLFF
TRBV4-3	CASSQGQGRVNEYEQYF
TRBV9	CASSVGGGGQTQYF
TRBV5-6	CASSPQGGRAFGGELFF
TRBV19	CASSIDGSSGRSGELFF
TRBV7-8	CASSPVSTDTQYF
TRBV6-4	CASRLDRATEAFF
TRBV4-1	CASSQDTGGDYGYTF
TRBV7-9	CASSLGGSGRVNTEAFF
TRBV18	CASSYNSDRSEDTEAFF
TRBV28	CASSLSASYTTTGTRNEQFF
TRBV11-3	CASSSGTQKKAFF
TRBV11-1	CASSLGFSYETQYF
TRBV25-1	CASSPFGGAGNTIYF
TRBV5-1	CASSAEDRRKHF
TRBV18	CASSPPGGGQLTEAFF
TRBV28	CASLGTDRSHHEQYF
TRBV27	CASSFTGYSNQPQHF
TRBV5-1	CASSPGGIQETQYF
TRBV9	CASSVTGRDSPLHF
TRBV4-3	CASSQEEAHTEAFF
TRBV18	CASSPPGQGGEKLFF
TRBV28	CASSKGPMVETQYF
TRBV10-3	CAISGGGQAEAFF
TRBV28	CASTLSPGQGNSPLHF
TRBV29-1	CSVVSDTRFHGYTF
TRBV7-2	CASRPTVNTEAFF
TRBV18	CASQGQNYGYTF
TRBV6-4	CASSDSDTPGELFF
TRBV9	CASSEGTGNSPLHF
TRBV7-9	CASSRSGGNTEAFF
TRBV9	CASRSPTNTGELFF
TRBV6-5	CASTPRYREGGYTF
TRBV9	CASSTGTAGYTF
TRBV5-6	CASSLGTGSEKLFF
TRBV30	CAWSRQTDTEAFF
TRBV9	CASSVGNPSTDTQYF
TRBV7-8	CASSLLSATPGEQFF